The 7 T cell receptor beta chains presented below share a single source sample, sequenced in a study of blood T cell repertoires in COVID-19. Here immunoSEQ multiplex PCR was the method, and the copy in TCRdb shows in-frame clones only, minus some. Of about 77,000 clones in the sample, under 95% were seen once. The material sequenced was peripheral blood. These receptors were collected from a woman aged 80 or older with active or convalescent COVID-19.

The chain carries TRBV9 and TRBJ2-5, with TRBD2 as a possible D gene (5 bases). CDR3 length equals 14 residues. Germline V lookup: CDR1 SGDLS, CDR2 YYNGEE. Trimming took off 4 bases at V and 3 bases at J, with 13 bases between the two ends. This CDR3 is CASSPSWGEETQYF. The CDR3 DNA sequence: TGTGCCAGCAGCCCCTCGTGGGGAGAAGAGACCCAGTACTTC.

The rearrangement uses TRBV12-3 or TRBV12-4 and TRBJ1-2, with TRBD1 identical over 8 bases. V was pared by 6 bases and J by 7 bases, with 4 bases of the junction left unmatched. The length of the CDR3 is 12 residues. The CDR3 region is CASRAGGSGYTF. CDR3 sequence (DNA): TGTGCCAGCAGGGCAGGGGGCTCTGGCTACACCTTC.

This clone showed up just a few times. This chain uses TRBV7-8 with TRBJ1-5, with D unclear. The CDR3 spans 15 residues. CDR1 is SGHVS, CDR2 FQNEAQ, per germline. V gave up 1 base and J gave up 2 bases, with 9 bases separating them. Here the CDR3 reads CASSLERARNQPQHF. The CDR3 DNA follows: TGTGCCAGCAGCTTAGAGAGGGCTCGCAATCAGCCCCAGCATTTT.

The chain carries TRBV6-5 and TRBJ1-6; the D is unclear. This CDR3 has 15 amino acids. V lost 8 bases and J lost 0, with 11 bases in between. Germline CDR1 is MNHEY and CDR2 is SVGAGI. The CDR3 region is CASAGVGSYNSPLHF. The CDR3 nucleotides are TGTGCCAGCGCCGGGGTGGGCTCCTATAATTCACCCCTCCACTTT.

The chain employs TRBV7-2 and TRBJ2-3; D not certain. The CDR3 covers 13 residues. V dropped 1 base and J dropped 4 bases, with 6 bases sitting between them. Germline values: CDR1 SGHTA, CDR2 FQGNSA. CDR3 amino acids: CASSLGSADTQYF. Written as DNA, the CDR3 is TGTGCCAGCAGCTTAGGGTCGGCAGATACGCAGTATTTT.

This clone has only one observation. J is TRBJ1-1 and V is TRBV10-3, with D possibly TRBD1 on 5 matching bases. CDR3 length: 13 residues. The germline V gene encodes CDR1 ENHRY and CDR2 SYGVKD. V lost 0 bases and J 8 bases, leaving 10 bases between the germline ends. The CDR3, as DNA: TGTGCCATCAGTGAGTCGGGGCCGAACGAAGCTTTCTTT. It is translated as CAISESGPNEAFF.

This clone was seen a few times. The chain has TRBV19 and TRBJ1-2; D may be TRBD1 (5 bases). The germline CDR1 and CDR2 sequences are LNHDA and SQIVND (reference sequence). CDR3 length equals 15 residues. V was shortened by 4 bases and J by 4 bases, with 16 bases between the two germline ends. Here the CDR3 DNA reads TGTGCCAGTAGTACGGGACCCGGGGGGGTCTATGGCTACACCTTC. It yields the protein CASSTGPGGVYGYTF.